Given below is one T cell receptor (beta chain) in context. TCRdb passed the PCR reads through MiXCR, listing each CDR3 protein once. The sample yields 45,000 to 55,000 distinct CDR3 sequences, more than 35% seen once. These data are taken from a study of molecular identifiers for immune sequencing clone quantification. Germline CDR1 is SGHTA and CDR2 is FQGTGA. CDR3 length equals 13 residues. Between the trimmed V and J ends, which lost 5 bases and 7 bases, there was a span of 14 bases. The sequenced material came from naive CD8+ T cells from blood, with Jurkat cell RNA spiked in. Described subset: FACS-sorted CD8+CD4-CCR7+CD45RA+ naive T cells. The chain employs TRBV7-3 and TRBJ2-5; D is uncertain. The receptor was derived from a human donor in good health. Some libraries in this study had Jurkat cell RNA spiked in. The CDR3 region is CASSAGVEGTQYF. DNA for the CDR3: TGTGCCAGCAGCGCAGGCGTAGAAGGGACCCAGTACTTC.